This TCR beta chain was profiled in a study of blood T cells in healthy people across ages. Study-level background: The template switching approach captured approximately one barcoded beta molecule for every two T cells.

Germline values: CDR1 SNHLY, CDR2 FYNNEI. V dropped 3 bases and J dropped 9; count of bases not matched to a gene: 9. CDR3 length: 14 amino acids. For the second PCR, which ran for about 6 to 11 cycles, a sample-barcoded 5' primer and a J-beta primer mix were used. One entry per CDR3 protein results from TCRdb running MiXCR on the 5' RACE reads. The sample shows some 760,000 distinct CDR3 sequences, 20% to 25% of them seen only once. This clonotype was picked up a small number of times. This sample was shared with a second study, whose subject was T cells of mothers and their children. This second study notes: Mothers gave over 8 million TCR beta CDR3 reads each, and children 2.5 million to 3.5 million each. There was no detection of any persistent microchimeric T cell clones.

The sample consisted of blood. This rearrangement joins TRBV2 to TRBJ2-7, with 9 bases lining up with TRBD2. The clonotype originates from a boy between 10 and 17 years old in good health. This CDR3 reads CASSEMREGRGQYF. The CDR3 coding sequence is TGTGCCAGCAGTGAGATGCGGGAGGGCCGTGGGCAGTACTTC.